This T cell receptor (beta chain) is from a study of shared clonotypes between healthy human individuals. The V end was cut by 4 bases, the J end by 4 bases, with 12 bases between. This CDR3 is 14 amino acids long. Germline V gives CDR1 SGHTA, CDR2 FQGTGA. Assay execution took place at the deep level. Repertoires were generated with immunoSEQ multiplex PCR, while TCRdb's copy carries only in-frame clones and drops some. The table includes almost 700,000 clones, 90% to 95% detected once. In the naive CD8 group, cells lacked CD45RO and were positively selected for CCR7, so terminally differentiated effector memory CD45RA+ cells were left out.

V gene TRBV7-3 combines with J gene TRBJ2-3; weak D call: TRBD2 (6 bases). The specimen sequenced was naive CD8+ T cells sorted from blood. The TCR originated in a man aged 25 to 45 in good health. This CDR3 reads CASSSRDLPDTQYF. In nucleotides, the CDR3 is TGTGCCAGCAGCTCCAGGGACTTGCCAGATACGCAGTATTTT.